The 27 T cell receptor beta chains reported below all come from one sample, sequenced in a study of cytomegalovirus exposure and HLA in healthy donors. The study ran its PCR with 60 Vbeta and 13 Jbeta primers. Profiled with immunoSEQ multiplex PCR; TCRdb holds only in-frame clones, not every one. The data hold 150,000 or so clones, with around 80% observed a single time. Sequenced: PBMCs. These receptor sequences come from a middle-aged woman in good health and CMV-seropositive.

This chain connects TRBV28 to TRBJ1-6; no clear D. CDR1 is MDHEN and CDR2 is SYDVKM in the germline V gene. The CDR3 totals 13 residues. V was clipped by 7 bases and J by 7 bases, with 11 bases between them. The CDR3 coding sequence is TGTGCCAGCAAGTTCCCGGGGAATTCACCCCTCCACTTT. Amino acid sequence: CASKFPGNSPLHF.

The chain employs TRBV4-1 and TRBJ2-2; TRBD2 aligns across 7 bases. J lost 0 bases, V lost 2 bases, and 9 bases had no gene match. Germline CDR1 is MGHRA and CDR2 is YSYEKL. CDR3 length: 18 residues. CDR3 amino acids: CASSQTPSGGTNTGELFF. In DNA, the CDR3 is TGCGCCAGCAGCCAAACTCCCTCGGGGGGAACGAACACCGGGGAGCTGTTTTTT.

This chain joins TRBV6-1 and TRBJ2-3; tentatively, D is TRBD1 (6 bases). Germline lookup yields CDR1 MNHNS and CDR2 SASEGT. Deletions cut 6 bases from V and 2 bases from J, with 15 bases between. The CDR3 is 15 residues long. CDR3 sequence: CASRPGVDPTDTQYF. CDR3 sequence (DNA): TGTGCCAGCAGACCAGGGGTCGACCCCACAGATACGCAGTATTTT.

The gene calls are TRBV30 and TRBJ1-4; TRBD1 might be the D (5 bases). The CDR3 has 13 amino acids. CDR1 and CDR2 from the germline V gene are GTSNPN and SVGIG (reference sequence). The ends were cut back, 0 bases at V and 8 bases at J, with 10 bases in the middle. CDR3 protein: CAWSVVRGEKLFF. The DNA for the CDR3 is TGTGCCTGGAGTGTAGTCCGGGGGGAAAAACTGTTTTTT.

V and J are TRBV23-1 and TRBJ2-5; 13 bases are shared with TRBD2. TRBV23-1 falls under the ORF class, with uncertain function. The CDR3 loop spans 15 amino acids. With V trimmed by 6 bases and J by 3 bases, 4 bases remained unmatched. CDR3 residues: CASRPGTSGEETQYF. The CDR3, as DNA: TGCGCCAGCAGACCCGGGACTAGCGGGGAAGAGACCCAGTACTTC.

The CDR3 here is CSVRGGGADNEQFF. In DNA, the CDR3 is TGCAGCGTCAGGGGCGGGGGGGCAGACAATGAGCAGTTCTTC. The J gene is TRBJ2-1, the V gene TRBV29-1; 9 bases fit TRBD2. V lost 6 bases and J lost 5; bases outside the gene matches: 8. The CDR3 is 14 amino acids. Germline V gene data show CDR1 as SQVTM and CDR2 as ANQGSEA.

V is TRBV15 and J is TRBJ2-7; TRBD1 aligns across 9 bases. V lost 8 bases, J lost 5 bases, and 4 bases stayed unmatched. CDR3 length equals 12 residues. CDR1 and CDR2 from the germline V gene are LNHNV and YYDKDF (reference sequence). CDR3 loop: CATQDRGNEQYF. The DNA of the CDR3 is TGTGCCACCCAGGACAGGGGAAACGAGCAGTACTTC.

This chain joins TRBV9 and TRBJ2-2, with D perhaps matching TRBD2 (6 bases). Germline loops: CDR1 SGDLS, CDR2 YYNGEE. The CDR3 runs 15 residues. V was shortened by 3 bases and J by 2 bases, with 11 bases between the two germline ends. CDR3 sequence reads: CASSASGLNTGELFF. CDR3 in DNA: TGTGCCAGCAGCGCCTCGGGACTTAACACCGGGGAGCTGTTTTTT.

This clone was observed a few times. This sequence joins TRBV5-5 and TRBJ1-2; 9 bases fit TRBD1. J gave up 4 bases and V 0 bases, and 7 bases lay outside the gene matches. The CDR3 has 16 amino acids. CDR1 and CDR2 (germline): SGHKS, YYEKEE (reference sequence). CDR3 nucleotides: TGTGCCAGCAGCTTGGGGGGACAGGGTGGGGCCTATGGCTACACCTTC. Translation gives CASSLGGQGGAYGYTF. Full variable domain (outside the CDR3, taken from reference TRBV5-5 and TRBJ1-2): DAGVTQSPTHLIKTRGQQVTLRCSPISGHKSVSWYQQVLGQGPQFIFQYYEKEERGRGNFPDRFSARQFPNYSSELNVNALLLGDSALYLCASSLGGQGGAYGYTFGSGTRLTVV.

This clone was recorded a few times. J is TRBJ1-2 and V is TRBV6-5, with TRBD1 matching 8 bases. J lost 8 bases, V lost 6 bases, and 2 bases had no gene match. The CDR3 runs 11 residues. The V gene's germline CDR1 is MNHEY and CDR2 SVGAGI. This CDR3 is CASRRTGGYTF. CDR3 DNA: TGTGCCAGCAGGAGGACAGGGGGCTACACCTTC.

The V gene is TRBV5-5, the J gene TRBJ2-7, with 12 bases fitting TRBD2. CDR3 length: 15 residues. Germline assignment: CDR1 SGHKS and CDR2 YYEKEE (reference sequence). V shed 0 bases, J shed 3 bases, and the junction held 1 base outside the gene matches. The DNA for the CDR3 is TGTGCCAGCAGCTTGGGACTAGCGGGGGACTACGAGCAGTACTTC. As protein: CASSLGLAGDYEQYF.

DNA of the CDR3: TGTGCCAGCAGCCCCCCGACTAGCGGGGGGGGGCAGTTCTTC. Residues: CASSPPTSGGGQFF. The chain joins TRBV7-8 to TRBJ2-1; 14 bases align to TRBD2. Germline values: CDR1 SGHVS, CDR2 FQNEAQ. Losses at the gene ends were 5 bases for V and 12 bases for J; bases not matched to a gene: 6. The CDR3 loop spans 14 amino acids.

CDR3 protein: CASSPTSGSYNEQFF. The CDR3 nucleotides are TGTGCCAGTAGTCCAACTAGCGGCTCCTACAATGAGCAGTTCTTC. The chain couples TRBV19 to TRBJ2-1; 8 bases are a match to TRBD2. CDR3 length: 15 residues. V was clipped by 5 bases and J by 0 bases; unmatched bases: 3. The germline V gene has CDR1 LNHDA and CDR2 SQIVND (reference sequence).

The chain employs TRBV19 and TRBJ1-2; 7 bases are shared with TRBD1. The junction had 15 bases not matched to a gene; V was cut back by 10 bases and J by 4 bases. Germline CDR1 and CDR2: LNHDA and SQIVND (reference sequence). The CDR3 is 15 amino acids. This chain's CDR3 is CATKAARGPTYGYTF. CDR3 nucleotides: TGTGCCACCAAAGCTGCGAGGGGGCCGACCTATGGCTACACCTTC.

CDR3 nucleotide sequence: TGTGCCATCAGTGATTCAGGGGATGGCAATCAGCCCCAGCATTTT. As protein: CAISDSGDGNQPQHF. J is TRBJ1-5 and V is TRBV10-3, with a weak D call TRBD1 (6 bases). CDR1 is ENHRY and CDR2 is SYGVKD in the germline V gene. The germline V and J ends were trimmed by 3 bases and 2 bases, with 11 bases remaining between them. The CDR3 runs 15 residues.

The chain has TRBV10-3 and TRBJ2-3; tentative D call: TRBD1 (7 bases). Trimming cost V 5 bases and J 3 bases, with 21 bases left between them. The CDR3 is 17 amino acids. The V gene's germline CDR1 is ENHRY and CDR2 SYGVKD. In DNA, the CDR3 is TGTGCCATCAGTTTGACAGGGCCGCAGGGGGGTACAGATACGCAGTATTTT. The encoded protein is CAISLTGPQGGTDTQYF.

The rearrangement links TRBV6-1 to TRBJ1-4; 7 bases fit TRBD1. V shed 1 base, J shed 10 bases, and the junction held 6 bases outside the gene matches. Per the germline V gene, CDR1 is MNHNS and CDR2 is SASEGT. CDR3 length equals 14 residues. CDR3 protein: CASSEGDRVGKLFF. The CDR3, as DNA: TGTGCCAGCAGTGAAGGAGACAGGGTCGGAAAACTGTTTTTT.

The chain is built from TRBV6-6 and TRBJ2-1, with D perhaps matching TRBD2 (6 bases). The germline CDR1 and CDR2 sequences are MNHNY and SVGAGI (reference sequence). The CDR3 sequence is 15 residues long. V was clipped by 0 bases and J by 5 bases, with 11 bases between them. The CDR3 coding sequence is TGTGCCAGCAGTTACTCCCCTAGCGCCCACAATGAGCAGTTCTTC. Its translation is CASSYSPSAHNEQFF.

This clone was detected only once. The chain employs TRBV7-9 and TRBJ1-5; D perhaps matches TRBD1 (6 bases). Germline-derived CDR1 and CDR2 are SEHNR and FQNEAQ (reference sequence). The CDR3 totals 14 residues. The V gene lost 6 bases and the J gene lost 5 bases, with 14 bases spanning the gap. The CDR3 DNA follows: TGTGCCAGCAGTGGGGGCCAAGGCCATCAGCCCCAGCATTTT. It codes for CASSGGQGHQPQHF.

The J gene is TRBJ1-1, the V gene TRBV28; D remains unclear. CDR3 length: 13 residues. Germline V gene data show CDR1 as MDHEN and CDR2 as SYDVKM. The V gene lost 7 bases and the J gene lost 4 bases, with 13 bases spanning the gap. The CDR3 bases are TGTGCCAGCACCTCGGCGGGCCTCACTGAAGCTTTCTTT. It encodes CASTSAGLTEAFF.

The chain joins TRBV9 to TRBJ1-4; 9 positions match TRBD1. There are 13 residues in the CDR3. The germline V gene encodes CDR1 SGDLS and CDR2 YYNGEE. After removal of 3 bases from V and 7 bases from J, the junction contained 1 base not matched to a gene. In DNA, the CDR3 is TGTGCCAGCAGCGCGACAGGGGGTGAAAAACTGTTTTTT. Residues: CASSATGGEKLFF.

V usage is TRBV6-6 and J usage is TRBJ1-1; the match to TRBD1 covers 8 bases. CDR1 is MNHNY, CDR2 SVGAGI, per germline (reference sequence). With 4 bases clipped from V and 7 bases from J, the junction kept 5 bases outside the gene matches. This CDR3 has 13 amino acids. The CDR3 loop reads CASSWRQGSEAFF. As DNA, the CDR3 is TGTGCCAGCAGTTGGAGACAGGGGAGTGAAGCTTTCTTT.

This chain uses TRBV28 with TRBJ2-5; D possibly corresponds to TRBD2 (6 bases). The CDR3 length is 15 residues. V dropped 6 bases and J dropped 2 bases, with 16 bases sitting between them. Germline loops: CDR1 MDHEN, CDR2 SYDVKM. The CDR3 DNA sequence: TGTGCCAGCAGGGGTAGGGTGGCGGGGCAAGAGACCCAGTACTTC. Translation: CASRGRVAGQETQYF.

The count of this clone is one. One junction end does not reproduce the germline sequence, and a read error may be involved. The chain combines TRBV7-9 with TRBJ1-1; the D is unclear. Germline V gene data show CDR1 as SEHNR and CDR2 as FQNEAQ (reference sequence). This CDR3 spans 15 amino acids. CDR3 in amino acids: CSSSRSGLTNTEAFF. CDR3 coding DNA: TGTTCCAGCAGCCGTTCAGGTCTCACGAACACTGAAGCTTTCTTT.

CDR3 residues: CASSIDHRTGRDEQYF. CDR3 nucleotides: TGTGCCAGTAGTATAGATCACAGGACAGGGAGGGACGAGCAGTACTTC. The V and J genes are TRBV19 and TRBJ2-7, with D tentatively TRBD1 (8 bases). The CDR3 is made up of 16 amino acids. Trimming took 0 bases from V and 5 from J, leaving 17 bases between them. Germline loops: CDR1 LNHDA, CDR2 SQIVND (reference sequence).

DNA of the CDR3: TGCAGCGTTAAACGACAGGCCACCGGGGAGCTGTTTTTT. Protein product: CSVKRQATGELFF. The chain uses TRBV29-1 and TRBJ2-2, with D maybe TRBD1 (6 bases). Trimming pared 5 bases from V and 4 bases from J, leaving 11 bases between. The length of the CDR3 is 13 residues. CDR1 is SQVTM, CDR2 ANQGSEA, per germline.

The V call is TRBV28, the J call TRBJ1-2, with D possibly being TRBD1 (5 bases). V was cut by 5 bases and J by 7 bases, with 14 bases left in between. Per germline, CDR1 MDHEN and CDR2 SYDVKM. This CDR3 comprises 13 residues. DNA for the CDR3: TGTGCCAGCAGTCTAAGATCAGGGATTGGCTACACCTTC. Translated, it gives CASSLRSGIGYTF.